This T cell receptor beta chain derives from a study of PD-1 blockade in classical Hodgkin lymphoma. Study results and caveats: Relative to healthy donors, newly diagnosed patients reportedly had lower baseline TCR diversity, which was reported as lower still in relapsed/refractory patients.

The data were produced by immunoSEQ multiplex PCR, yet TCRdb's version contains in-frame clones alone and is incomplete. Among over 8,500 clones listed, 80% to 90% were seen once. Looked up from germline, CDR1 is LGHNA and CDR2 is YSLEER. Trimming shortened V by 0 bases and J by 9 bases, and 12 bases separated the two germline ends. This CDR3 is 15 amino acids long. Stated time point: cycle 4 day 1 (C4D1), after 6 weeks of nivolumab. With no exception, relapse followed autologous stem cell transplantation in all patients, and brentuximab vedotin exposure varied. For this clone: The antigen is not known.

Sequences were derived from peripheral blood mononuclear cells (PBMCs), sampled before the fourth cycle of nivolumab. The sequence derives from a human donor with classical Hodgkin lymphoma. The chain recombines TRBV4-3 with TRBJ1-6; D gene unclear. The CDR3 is CASSQDSAVSSPLHF. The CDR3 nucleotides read TGCGCCAGCAGCCAAGACTCAGCGGTGTCTTCACCCCTCCACTTT.